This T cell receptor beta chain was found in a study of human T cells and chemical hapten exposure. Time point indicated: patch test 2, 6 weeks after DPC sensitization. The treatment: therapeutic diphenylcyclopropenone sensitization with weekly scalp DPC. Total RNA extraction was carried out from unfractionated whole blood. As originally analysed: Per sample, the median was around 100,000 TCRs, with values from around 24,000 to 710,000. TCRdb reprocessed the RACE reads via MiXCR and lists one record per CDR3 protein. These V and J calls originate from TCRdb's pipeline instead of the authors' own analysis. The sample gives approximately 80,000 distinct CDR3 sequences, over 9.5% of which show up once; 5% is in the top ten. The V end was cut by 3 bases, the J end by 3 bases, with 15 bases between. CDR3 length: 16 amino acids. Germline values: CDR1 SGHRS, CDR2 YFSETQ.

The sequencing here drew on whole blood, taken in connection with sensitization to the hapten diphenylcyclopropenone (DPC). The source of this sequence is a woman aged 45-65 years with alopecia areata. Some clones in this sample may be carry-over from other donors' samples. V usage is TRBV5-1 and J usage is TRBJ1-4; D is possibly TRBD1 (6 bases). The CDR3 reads CASSWGPGAANEKLFF. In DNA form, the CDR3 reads TGCGCCAGCAGCTGGGGGCCCGGAGCGGCTAATGAAAAACTGTTTTTT.